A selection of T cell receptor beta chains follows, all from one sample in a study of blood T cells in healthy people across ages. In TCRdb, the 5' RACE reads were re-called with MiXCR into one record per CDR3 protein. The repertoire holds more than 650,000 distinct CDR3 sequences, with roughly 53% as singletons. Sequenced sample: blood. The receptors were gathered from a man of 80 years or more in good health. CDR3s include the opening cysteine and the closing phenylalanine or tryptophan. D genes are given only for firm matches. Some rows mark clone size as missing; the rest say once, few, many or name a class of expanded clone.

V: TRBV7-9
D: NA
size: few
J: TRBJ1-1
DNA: TGTGCCAGCAGCTTAATATTAGGGGGGAACACTGAAGCTTTCTTT
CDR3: CASSLILGGNTEAFF

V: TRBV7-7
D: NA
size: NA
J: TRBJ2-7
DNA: TGTGCCAGCAGCTTAGGGGGACTGGCCGACGAGCAGTACTTC
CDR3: CASSLGGLADEQYF

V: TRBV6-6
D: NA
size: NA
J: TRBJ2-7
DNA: TGTGCCAGCAGTAAGCCAGGGACCAGCTCCTACGAGCAGTACTTC
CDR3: CASSKPGTSSYEQYF

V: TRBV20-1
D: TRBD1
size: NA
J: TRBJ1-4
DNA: TGCAGTGCTAGAGACGGGACAGGGAATTTGTCGGGAAAACTGTTTTTT
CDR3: CSARDGTGNLSGKLFF

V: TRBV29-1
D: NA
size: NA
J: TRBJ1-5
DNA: TGCAGCGCCGGGGACAGCAATCAGCCCCAGCATTTT
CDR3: CSAGDSNQPQHF

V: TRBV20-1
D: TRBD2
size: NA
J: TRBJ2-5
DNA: TGCAGCGCTAGAGGACTAGCGGGACCTCAAGAGACCCAGTACTTC
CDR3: CSARGLAGPQETQYF

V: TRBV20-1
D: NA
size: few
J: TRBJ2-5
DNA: TGCAGTGCCAGAAGGGGTCGCGGTCTACAAGAGACCCAGTACTTC
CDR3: CSARRGRGLQETQYF

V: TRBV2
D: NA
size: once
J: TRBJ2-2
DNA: TGTGCCTTAAAGGGTTTCACCGGGGAGCTGTTTTTT
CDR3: CALKGFTGELFF

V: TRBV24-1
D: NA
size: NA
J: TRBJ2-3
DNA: TGTGCCACCCGGGCCTACGGTGATTTGAGGGCGTATTTT
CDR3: CATRAYGDLRAYF

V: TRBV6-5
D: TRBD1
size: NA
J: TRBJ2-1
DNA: TGTGCCAGCAGTCAGGGACAGTTCTCCTACAATGAGCAGTTCTTC
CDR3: CASSQGQFSYNEQFF

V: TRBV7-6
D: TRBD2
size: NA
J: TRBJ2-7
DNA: TGTGCCAGCAGCTTAGGGGTAGCGGGAACGTACGAGCAGTACTTC
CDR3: CASSLGVAGTYEQYF

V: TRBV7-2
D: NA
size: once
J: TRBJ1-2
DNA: TGTGCCAGCAGCGTACGTGGGGATACTGGCTACACCTTC
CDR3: CASSVRGDTGYTF

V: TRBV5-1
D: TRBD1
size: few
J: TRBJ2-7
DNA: TGCGCCAGCAGCTTGGGGCCCCAGGGGGTACCCTTCTACGAGCAGTACTTC
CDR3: CASSLGPQGVPFYEQYF

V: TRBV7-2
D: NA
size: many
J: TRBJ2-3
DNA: TGTGCCAGCAGCTACCTGGGCCCCACAGATACGCAGTATTTT
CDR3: CASSYLGPTDTQYF

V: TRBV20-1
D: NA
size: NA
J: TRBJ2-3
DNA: TGCAGCCGTAGCCTGCCAGATACGCAGTATTTT
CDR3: CSRSLPDTQYF

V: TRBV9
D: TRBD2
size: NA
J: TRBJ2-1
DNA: TGTGCCAGCAGCGAGGGACTAGCGGGAGCGGGTAGCTCCTACAATGAGCAGTTCTTC
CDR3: CASSEGLAGAGSSYNEQFF

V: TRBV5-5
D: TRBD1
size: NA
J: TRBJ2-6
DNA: TGTGCCAGCAGCCGACAGGGGAATGCTGGAGGGGCCAACGTCCTGACTTTC
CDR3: CASSRQGNAGGANVLTF

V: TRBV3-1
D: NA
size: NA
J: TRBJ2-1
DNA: TGTGCCAGCAGCCCCGGGACCTTAACAGGCTTCAACAATGAGCAGTTCTTC
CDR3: CASSPGTLTGFNNEQFF

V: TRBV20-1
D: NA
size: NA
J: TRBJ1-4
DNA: TGCAGTGCCACTAGGAATGGGGAGGATGAAAAACTGTTTTTT
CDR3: CSATRNGEDEKLFF

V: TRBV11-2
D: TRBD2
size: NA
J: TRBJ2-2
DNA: TGTGCCAGCAGCGGGCGGACTAGCGGGCAGGCCGGGGAGCTGTTTTTT
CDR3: CASSGRTSGQAGELFF

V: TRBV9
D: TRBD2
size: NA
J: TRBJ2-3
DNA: TGTGCCAGCAGCGTAGGCCCAGCGGGAGCCTTCAATACGCAGTATTTT
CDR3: CASSVGPAGAFNTQYF

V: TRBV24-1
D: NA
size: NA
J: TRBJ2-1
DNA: TGTGCCACCAGTGGGTCCCCGACAGCCTACAATGAGCAGTTCTTC
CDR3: CATSGSPTAYNEQFF

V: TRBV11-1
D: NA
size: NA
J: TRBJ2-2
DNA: TGTGCCAGCAGCTTAATCGGGTCCGGGGAGCTGTTTTTT
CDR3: CASSLIGSGELFF

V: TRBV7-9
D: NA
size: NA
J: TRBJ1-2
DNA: TGTGCCAGCAGCTCGGAGGGGACTAACTATGGCTACACCTTC
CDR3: CASSSEGTNYGYTF

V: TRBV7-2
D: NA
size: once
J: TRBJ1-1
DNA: TGTGCCAGCAGCTTAGTGGTCAACACTGGAGCTTTCTTT
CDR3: CASSLVVNTGAFF

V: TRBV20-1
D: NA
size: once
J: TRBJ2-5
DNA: TGCAGTGCTAGGGCGAGGACAGCCAAAGAGACCCAGTACTTC
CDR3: CSARARTAKETQYF

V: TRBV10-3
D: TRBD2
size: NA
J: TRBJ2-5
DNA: TGTGCCATCAGTGACGGGGGTGCGGGAGCAGAGACCCAGTACTTC
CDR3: CAISDGGAGAETQYF

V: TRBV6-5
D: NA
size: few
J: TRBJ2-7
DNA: TGTGCCAGCAGTGCGACAGGCTCCTACGAGCAGTACTTC
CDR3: CASSATGSYEQYF

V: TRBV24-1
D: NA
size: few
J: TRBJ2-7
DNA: TGTGCCACCAGTGACCGAGGACAGTTCGACGAGCAGTACTTC
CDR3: CATSDRGQFDEQYF

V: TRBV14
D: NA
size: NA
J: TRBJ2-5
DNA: TGTGCCAGCAGCCAAGATTCCCCCCAGACCCAGTACTTC
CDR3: CASSQDSPQTQYF

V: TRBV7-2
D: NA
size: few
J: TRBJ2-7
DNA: TGTGCCAGCAGCTTAGGTCGGAATCCTCCCTACGAGCAGTACTTC
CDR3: CASSLGRNPPYEQYF

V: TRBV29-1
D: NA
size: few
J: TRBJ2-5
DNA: TGCAGCGTTGCCGGGTTGAATGTGGAGACCCAGTACTTC
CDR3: CSVAGLNVETQYF

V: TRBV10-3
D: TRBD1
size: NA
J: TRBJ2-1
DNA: TGTGCCATCAGTGAGGTGGACAGGGGAAACGAGCAGTTCTTC
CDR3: CAISEVDRGNEQFF

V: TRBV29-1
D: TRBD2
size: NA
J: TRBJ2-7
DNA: TGCAGCGTCCAACTAGCGGGGAACGAGCAGTACTTC
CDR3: CSVQLAGNEQYF

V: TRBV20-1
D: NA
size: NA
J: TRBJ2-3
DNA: TGCAGTGCTTCGGCCACTAGCAAGCACAGATACGCGTATTTT
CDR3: CSASATSKHRYAYF

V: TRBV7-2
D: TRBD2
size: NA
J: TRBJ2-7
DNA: TGTGCCAGCAGCGAACGGACTAGTCGCTACGAGCAGTACTTC
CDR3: CASSERTSRYEQYF

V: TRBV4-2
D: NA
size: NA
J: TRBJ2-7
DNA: TGTGCCAGCAGGGATAGCCGGAGCTCCTACGAGCAGTACTTC
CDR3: CASRDSRSSYEQYF

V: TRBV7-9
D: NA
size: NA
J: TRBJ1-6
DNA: TGTGCCAGCAGCCCAACCCCAGAGACTAATTCACCCCTCCACTTT
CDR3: CASSPTPETNSPLHF

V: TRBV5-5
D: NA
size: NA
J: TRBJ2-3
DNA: TGTGCCAGCAGTACCCGGACAACTTACGCAGATACGCAGTATTTT
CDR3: CASSTRTTYADTQYF

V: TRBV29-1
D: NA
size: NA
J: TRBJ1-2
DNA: TGCAGCGTTGAGTTGGAGGGGCAGGGCTATGGCTACACCTTC
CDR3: CSVELEGQGYGYTF